This TCR beta chain was captured by sequencing in a study of regulatory T cells in long-lasting Graves disease. Time point of the sample: newly diagnosed GD, antithyroid drugs for less than 3 months. Generation of the TCR library employed RNA extracted from PBMCs. Library construction for TCR beta used iRepertoire HTBI primers and Arm-PCR of CDR3 regions. Each CDR3 protein gets one entry after TCRdb re-called the multiplex PCR reads with MiXCR. The sample includes roughly 500,000 distinct CDR3 sequences, 12% seen only once; the top ten take roughly 8.9%. The data also belong to a second study, concerning T cells in Graves' hyperthyroidism and ophthalmopathy. That work contributes: First-round RT-PCR with HTBI primers amplified the TCR CDR3 region.

This TCR was sampled from a young woman with Graves disease. Here the sequenced sample was peripheral blood mononuclear cells (PBMCs), taken at new diagnosis, from a patient treated with antithyroid drugs.

The CDR3 reads CASTLSNEQFF. CDR3 nucleotides: TGTGCCAGTACCCTCTCCAATGAGCAGTTCTTC. The chain has TRBV19 and TRBJ2-1, with D unresolved. V was cut by 7 bases and J by 6 bases, with 7 bases left in between. Germline CDR1 LNHDA, CDR2 SQIVND (reference sequence). The length of the CDR3 is 11 residues.